These 28 T cell receptor beta chains were sequenced from one sample in a study of CD8 T cells in ankylosing spondylitis. Which antigens these TCRs recognize remains unknown. General study points: A motif of fewer than ten highly homologous TCR beta variants was seen as apparently characteristic of ankylosing spondylitis blood.

TCRdb re-analysed the 5' RACE reads in MiXCR, keeping a single row per CDR3 protein. This table holds 130,000 or so distinct CDR3 sequences, over 15% found once. Sample: blood, either unsorted or a sorted T cell fraction (not recorded which). The receptors here all came from a male donor with ankylosing spondylitis.

This clonotype turned up a few times. This chain connects TRBV28 to TRBJ1-5; a weak D match, TRBD1 (6 bases). Germline assignment: CDR1 MDHEN and CDR2 SYDVKM. The V gene lost 6 bases and the J gene lost 0 bases, with 15 bases spanning the gap. The CDR3 extends over 16 amino acids. The CDR3 sequence is CASRLQGIVSNQPQHF. CDR3 DNA: TGTGCCAGCAGGCTACAGGGAATCGTTAGCAATCAGCCCCAGCATTTT.

V gene TRBV27 combines with J gene TRBJ1-1; D possibly corresponds to TRBD1 (5 bases). The CDR3 loop spans 17 amino acids. Germline assignment: CDR1 MNHEY and CDR2 SMNVEV (reference sequence). V dropped 2 bases and J dropped 1 base, with 17 bases sitting between them. DNA for the CDR3: TGTGCCAGCAGTTTACGAGGGACGCCACCGGGGAACACTGAAGCTTTCTTT. This gives the protein CASSLRGTPPGNTEAFF.

This chain links TRBV2 with TRBJ1-4; D might be TRBD1 (5 bases). The CDR3 consists of 15 residues. V was trimmed by 6 bases and J by 6 bases, leaving 17 bases between them. Germline-derived CDR1 and CDR2 are SNHLY and FYNNEI. The CDR3 loop is CASSLEAGGHEKLFF. The CDR3 DNA follows: TGTGCCAGCAGCCTAGAGGCGGGGGGACATGAAAAACTGTTTTTT.

This clonotype was counted many times. The rearrangement uses TRBV12-3 or TRBV12-4 and TRBJ1-6, with no clear D. The CDR3 is made up of 13 amino acids. The V end lost 4 bases, the J end lost 4 bases, and 5 bases lay between the germline ends. CDR3 residues: CASSSQYNSPLHF. CDR3 bases: TGTGCCAGCAGTTCCCAATATAATTCACCCCTCCACTTT.

The table lists this clonotype with a few counts. The chain joins TRBV4-2 to TRBJ2-1; 14 bases map to TRBD2. The CDR3 spans 16 residues. The V and J ends lost 4 bases and 7 bases, in that order; junction bases with no gene match: 6. Germline V gives CDR1 LGHNA, CDR2 YNFKEQ. CDR3 in amino acids: CASSPSGLAGVNEQFF. Here the CDR3 DNA reads TGTGCCAGCAGCCCGTCGGGACTAGCGGGAGTGAATGAGCAGTTCTTC.

V and J are TRBV27 and TRBJ2-1, with D perhaps assigned TRBD1 or TRBD2 (5 bases each). The CDR3 runs 15 residues. With 5 bases removed from V and 8 bases from J, the gap between germline ends came to 19 bases. Per the germline V gene, CDR1 is MNHEY and CDR2 is SMNVEV (reference sequence). CDR3 in DNA: TGTGCCAGCAGTGGGGCCCTACTAGGATCGGATGAGCAGTTCTTC. Translated: CASSGALLGSDEQFF.

The chain links TRBV9 to TRBJ2-7, with TRBD2 as a possible D gene (5 bases). Germline V gene lookup returns CDR1 SGDLS and CDR2 YYNGEE. V was pared by 4 bases and J by 3 bases, with 17 bases between. The CDR3 contains 15 residues. CDR3 sequence (DNA): TGTGCCAGCAGCTTAGCTGGTGGACTTTTCTACGAGCAGTACTTC. Its translation is CASSLAGGLFYEQYF.

The rearrangement joins TRBV4-1 to TRBJ1-1, with unresolved D. This CDR3 is 16 amino acids long. Germline V CDR1 and CDR2: MGHRA, YSYEKL. V was cut by 1 base and J by 4 bases, with 16 bases left in between. CDR3 DNA sequence: TGCGCCAGCAGCCAAGGGGCGTTTGCAGGCCCCACTGAAGCTTTCTTT. Protein: CASSQGAFAGPTEAFF.

This sequence joins TRBV27 and TRBJ2-7; 7 nucleotides match TRBD2. V dropped 3 bases and J dropped 3; count of bases not matched to a gene: 8. Per germline, CDR1 MNHEY and CDR2 SMNVEV (reference sequence). The CDR3 sequence is 15 residues long. The CDR3 sequence is CASSFRGGSLYEQYF. The CDR3 bases are TGTGCCAGCAGTTTCCGGGGCGGGAGTCTCTACGAGCAGTACTTC.

The chain uses TRBV27 and TRBJ1-2; TRBD1 might be the D (6 bases). V lost 6 bases and J 2 bases, leaving 16 bases between the germline ends. CDR1 and CDR2 from the germline V gene are MNHEY and SMNVEV (reference sequence). This CDR3 is built from 15 residues. For the CDR3, the DNA is TGTGCCAGCAGGCAGACAGGTGTAGGAAACTATGGCTACACCTTC. It is translated as CASRQTGVGNYGYTF.

The chain employs TRBV27 and TRBJ1-1; 8 nucleotides line up with TRBD1. The CDR3 has 15 residues. Germline V gene sequence: CDR1 MNHEY, CDR2 SMNVEV (reference sequence). After removal of 1 base from V and 2 bases from J, the junction contained 3 bases not matched to a gene. The CDR3 sequence is CASSLLGTGNTEAFF. CDR3 sequence (DNA): TGTGCCAGCAGTTTATTGGGGACAGGAAACACTGAAGCTTTCTTT.

This clonotype was seen a single time. Here the CDR3 reads CASSMTGVGEQFF. In DNA, the CDR3 is TGTGCCAGCAGTATGACAGGGGTGGGTGAGCAGTTCTTC. This chain connects TRBV12-3 or TRBV12-4 to TRBJ2-1; 8 bases agree with TRBD1. CDR3 size: 13 residues. The ends lost 5 bases at V and 9 bases at J; junction bases unmatched: 6.

The chain has TRBV4-3 and TRBJ2-1; TRBD2 matches at 8 bases. After removal of 2 bases from V and 6 bases from J, the junction contained 3 bases not matched to a gene. In germline, CDR1 is LGHNA, CDR2 YSLEER. This CDR3 has 14 residues. Here the CDR3 DNA reads TGCGCCAGCAGCCAACAGCGGGAGTTCAATGAGCAGTTCTTC. Translated: CASSQQREFNEQFF.

This chain links TRBV28 with TRBJ2-7; 7 bases are a match to TRBD2. The CDR3 extends over 16 amino acids. After removal of 5 bases from V and 0 bases from J, the junction contained 10 bases not matched to a gene. CDR1 is MDHEN, CDR2 SYDVKM, per germline. The CDR3 nucleotides read TGTGCCAGCAGTCCAGTAGCGGGTTCGAGCTCCTACGAGCAGTACTTC. It yields the protein CASSPVAGSSSYEQYF.

This clonotype was counted only a few times. The gene calls are TRBV7-9 and TRBJ2-7; 7 nucleotides align to TRBD2. The CDR3 is 16 amino acids. Trimming took 4 bases from V and 0 from J; bases not matched to a gene: 9. CDR1 and CDR2 from the germline V gene are SEHNR and FQNEAQ (reference sequence). CDR3 sequence: CASSYPREGRSYEQYF. As DNA, the CDR3 is TGTGCCAGCAGCTACCCTAGGGAGGGACGCTCCTACGAGCAGTACTTC.

This clonotype was seen just once. This sequence joins TRBV3-1 and TRBJ2-7, with D uncertain. Germline V gives CDR1 LGHDT, CDR2 YNNKEL (reference sequence). V was clipped by 1 base and J by 4 bases, with 8 bases between them. The CDR3 runs to 13 residues. CDR3 sequence (DNA): TGTGCCAGCAGCCAAGCTCGGTTTTACGAGCAGTACTTC. Protein product: CASSQARFYEQYF.

The chain joins TRBV6-6 to TRBJ2-7; no firm D call. Germline V gene lookup returns CDR1 MNHNY and CDR2 SVGAGI (reference sequence). Trimming shortened V by 4 bases and J by 5 bases, and 6 bases separated the two germline ends. The CDR3 runs to 11 residues. The DNA for the CDR3 is TGTGCCAGCAGTTTGTCGGACGAGCAGTACTTC. It encodes CASSLSDEQYF.

Comment on this clonotype: One end of the junction varies from germline; a read error may be responsible. J is TRBJ2-7 and V is TRBV9, with TRBD2 as a possible D gene (6 bases). The CDR3 contains 13 residues. Germline V gives CDR1 SGDLS, CDR2 YYNGEE. The CDR3 nucleotides read TGTGCCGGCAGCGGAGGAGGGAGATACGAGCAGTACTTC. It is translated as CAGSGGGRYEQYF. Complete variable domain (other parts from reference TRBV9 and TRBJ2-7): DSGVTQTPKHLITATGQRVTLRCSPRSGDLSVYWYQQSLDQGLQFLIQYYNGEERAKGNILERFSAQQFPDLHSELNLSSLELGDSALYFCAGSGGGRYEQYFGPGTRLTVT.

The table lists this clonotype with a few counts. V and J are TRBV15 and TRBJ2-7; a weak D match, TRBD2 (5 bases). The V end was cut by 4 bases, the J end by 1 base, with 11 bases between. This CDR3 is 14 amino acids long. CDR1 LNHNV and CDR2 YYDKDF come from the germline V gene (reference sequence). This chain's CDR3 is CATSKTSGSYEQYF. The CDR3 DNA reads as TGTGCCACCAGCAAGACAAGCGGTTCCTACGAGCAGTACTTC.

This clonotype was detected a few times. The chain is built from TRBV2 and TRBJ2-7; D is unclear. Germline values: CDR1 SNHLY, CDR2 FYNNEI. This CDR3 is built from 13 residues. V lost 0 bases and J 4 bases, leaving 7 bases between the germline ends. The CDR3 DNA is TGTGCCAGCAGTGAAGCTAAGGGATACGAGCAGTACTTC. This translates into CASSEAKGYEQYF.

The genes are TRBV5-1 and TRBJ1-1; D not certain. CDR1 and CDR2 from the germline V gene are SGHRS and YFSETQ. V lost 0 bases and J 0 bases, leaving 12 bases between the germline ends. The length of the CDR3 is 16 residues. CDR3 sequence: CASSLGWAQMNTEAFF. The DNA for the CDR3 is TGCGCCAGCAGCTTGGGTTGGGCCCAGATGAACACTGAAGCTTTCTTT.

The chain couples TRBV20-1 to TRBJ2-7; no clear D. The CDR3 is made up of 17 amino acids. Germline CDR1 reads DFQATT; CDR2 reads SNEGSKA (reference sequence). Trimming removed 0 bases at V and 3 bases at J, with 21 bases between. The CDR3 bases are TGCAGTGCTAGAGACATGAAGGAACCCCACATAGTCTACGAGCAGTACTTC. Protein: CSARDMKEPHIVYEQYF.

The chain has TRBV21-1 and TRBJ2-4; TRBD1, the table's D call, was not compared with the DNA. TRBV21-1 is assigned pseudogene status. This CDR3 spans 17 amino acids. The CDR3 DNA sequence: TGTGCCAGCAGCAACGAAGAAACAGGGGGTTCCAAAAACATTCAGTACTTC. Its translation: CASSNEETGGSKNIQYF.

This CDR3 reads CSGRGQGRETQYF. The CDR3 DNA follows: TGCAGCGGTCGGGGACAGGGGAGAGAGACCCAGTACTTC. This chain joins TRBV20-1 and TRBJ2-5, with TRBD1 matching 10 bases. Germline V gives CDR1 DFQATT, CDR2 SNEGSKA (reference sequence). CDR3 length: 13 amino acids.

This clonotype was counted between two and nine times. The rearrangement uses TRBV27 and TRBJ2-1; 10 positions match TRBD2. Germline V lookup: CDR1 MNHEY, CDR2 SMNVEV (reference sequence). The CDR3 spans 16 residues. The V gene end was trimmed by 6 bases and the J gene end by 7 bases; junction bases not matched to a gene: 12. The CDR3 region has the DNA TGTGCCAGCAGAATAATAAGCGGGAGGGCTTTAAATGAGCAGTTCTTC. It yields the protein CASRIISGRALNEQFF.

The gene calls are TRBV19 and TRBJ1-5, with D tentatively TRBD1 (6 bases). The V gene's germline CDR1 is LNHDA and CDR2 SQIVND (reference sequence). The CDR3 runs to 15 residues. V was cut by 6 bases and J by 0 bases, with 12 bases left in between. The CDR3 loop is CASSDRDNSNQPQHF. CDR3 in DNA: TGTGCCAGTAGCGACCGGGACAATAGCAATCAGCCCCAGCATTTT.

This clonotype was observed a handful of times. CDR3 DNA: TGTGCCAGTAGTGCGGCGGGAGGGCTCATCGATGAGCAGTTCTTC. It specifies CASSAAGGLIDEQFF. The V gene is TRBV19, the J gene TRBJ2-1, with 9 bases aligning to TRBD2. V dropped 5 bases and J dropped 8; count of bases not matched to a gene: 10. Germline V gene sequence: CDR1 LNHDA, CDR2 SQIVND (reference sequence). This CDR3 has 15 amino acids.

This clonotype occurred a few times. The CDR3 reads CASSSRRGQETQYF. The CDR3 nucleotides read TGTGCCAGCAGCTCCCGCCGGGGCCAAGAGACCCAGTACTTC. The gene calls are TRBV3-1 and TRBJ2-5, with a tentative D call TRBD2 (5 bases). There are 14 residues in the CDR3. The V gene lost 5 bases and the J gene lost 1 base, with 11 bases spanning the gap. From germline, CDR1 is LGHDT and CDR2 YNNKEL (reference sequence).